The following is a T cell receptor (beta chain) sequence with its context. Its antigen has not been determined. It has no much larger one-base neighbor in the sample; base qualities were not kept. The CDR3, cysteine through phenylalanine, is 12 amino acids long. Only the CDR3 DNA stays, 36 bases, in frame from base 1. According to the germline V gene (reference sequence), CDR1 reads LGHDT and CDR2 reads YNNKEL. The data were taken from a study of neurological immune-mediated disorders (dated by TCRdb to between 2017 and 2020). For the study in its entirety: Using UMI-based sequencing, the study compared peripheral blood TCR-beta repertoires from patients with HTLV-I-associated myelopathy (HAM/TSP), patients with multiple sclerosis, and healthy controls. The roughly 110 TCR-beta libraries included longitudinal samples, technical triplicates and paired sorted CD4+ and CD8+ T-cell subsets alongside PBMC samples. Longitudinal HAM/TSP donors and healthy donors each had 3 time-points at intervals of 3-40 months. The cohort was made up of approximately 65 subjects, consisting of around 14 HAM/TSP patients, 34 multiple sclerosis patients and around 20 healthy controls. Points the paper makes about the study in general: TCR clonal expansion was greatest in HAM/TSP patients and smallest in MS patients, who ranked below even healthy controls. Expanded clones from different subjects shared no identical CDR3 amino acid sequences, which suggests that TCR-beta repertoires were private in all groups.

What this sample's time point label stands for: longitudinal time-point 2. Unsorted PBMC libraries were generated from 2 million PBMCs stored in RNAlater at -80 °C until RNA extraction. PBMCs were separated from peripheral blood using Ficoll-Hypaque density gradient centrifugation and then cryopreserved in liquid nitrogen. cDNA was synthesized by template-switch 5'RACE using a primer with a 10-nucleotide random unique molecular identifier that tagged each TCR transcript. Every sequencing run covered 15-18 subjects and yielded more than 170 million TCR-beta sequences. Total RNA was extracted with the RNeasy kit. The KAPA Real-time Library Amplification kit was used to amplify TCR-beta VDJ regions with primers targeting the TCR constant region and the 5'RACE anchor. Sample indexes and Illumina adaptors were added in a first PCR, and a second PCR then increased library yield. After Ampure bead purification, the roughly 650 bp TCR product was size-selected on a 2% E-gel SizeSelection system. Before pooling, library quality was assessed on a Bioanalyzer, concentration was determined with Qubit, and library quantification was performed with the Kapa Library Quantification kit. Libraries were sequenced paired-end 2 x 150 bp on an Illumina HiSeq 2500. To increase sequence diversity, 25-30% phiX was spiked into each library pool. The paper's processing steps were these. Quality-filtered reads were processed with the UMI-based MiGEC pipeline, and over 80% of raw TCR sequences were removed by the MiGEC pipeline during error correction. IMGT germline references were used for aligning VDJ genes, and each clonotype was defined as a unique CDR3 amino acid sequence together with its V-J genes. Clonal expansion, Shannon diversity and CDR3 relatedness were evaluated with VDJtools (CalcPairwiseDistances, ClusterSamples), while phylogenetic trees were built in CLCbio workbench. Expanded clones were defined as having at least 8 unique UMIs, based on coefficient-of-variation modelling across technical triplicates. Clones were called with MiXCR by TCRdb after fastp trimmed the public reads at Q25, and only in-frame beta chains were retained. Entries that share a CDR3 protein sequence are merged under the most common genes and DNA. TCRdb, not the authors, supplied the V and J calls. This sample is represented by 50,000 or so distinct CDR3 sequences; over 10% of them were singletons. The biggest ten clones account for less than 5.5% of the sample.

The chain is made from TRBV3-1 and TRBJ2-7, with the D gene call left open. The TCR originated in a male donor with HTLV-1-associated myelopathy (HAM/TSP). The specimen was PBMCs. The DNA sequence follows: TGTGTCGGCAGCCCCCCTCTGGAGGAGCAGTACTTC. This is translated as CVGSPPLEEQYF.